This note documents a single T cell receptor (beta chain) sequence. Its matching antigen is unknown. This sample stems from a study of naive CD8 T cells in extremely preterm neonates. Notes on the study in general: iChao1 richness was lowest in preterm neonates, significantly versus all ages. Relative to older groups, preterm infants had shorter, less trimmed CDR3s with fewer N additions.

CDR1 is MNHEY, CDR2 SMNVEV, per germline (reference sequence). The CDR3 length is 14 residues. V shed 3 bases, J shed 4 bases, and the junction held 1 base outside the gene matches. Assay: immunoSEQ multiplex PCR; the TCRdb copy retains only in-frame clones and omits some. The repertoire holds roughly 5,100 clones, with about 95% as singletons. Extremely preterm births at roughly 23-28 weeks of gestation supplied the samples. The clonotype originates from a boy who was born preterm. Sequencing was performed on naive CD8+ T cells from cord blood. V usage is TRBV27 and J usage is TRBJ2-7; 12 bases align to TRBD2. The CDR3 loop reads CASSFGTSGYEQYF. The CDR3 DNA follows: TGTGCCAGCAGTTTTGGGACTAGCGGGTACGAGCAGTACTTC.